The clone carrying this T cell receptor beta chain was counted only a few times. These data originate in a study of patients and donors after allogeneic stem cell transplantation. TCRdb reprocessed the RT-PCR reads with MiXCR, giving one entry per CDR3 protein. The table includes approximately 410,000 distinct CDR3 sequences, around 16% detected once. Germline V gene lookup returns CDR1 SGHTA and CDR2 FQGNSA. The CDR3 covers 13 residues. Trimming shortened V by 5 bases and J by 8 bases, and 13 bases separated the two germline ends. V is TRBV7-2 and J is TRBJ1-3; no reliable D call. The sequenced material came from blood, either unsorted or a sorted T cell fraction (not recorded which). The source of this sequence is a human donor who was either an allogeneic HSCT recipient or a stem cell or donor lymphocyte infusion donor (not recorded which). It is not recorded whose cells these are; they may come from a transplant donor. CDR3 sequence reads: CASSLIRRDTIYF. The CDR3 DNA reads TGTGCCAGCAGCCTAATCCGTCGGGACACCATATATTTT.